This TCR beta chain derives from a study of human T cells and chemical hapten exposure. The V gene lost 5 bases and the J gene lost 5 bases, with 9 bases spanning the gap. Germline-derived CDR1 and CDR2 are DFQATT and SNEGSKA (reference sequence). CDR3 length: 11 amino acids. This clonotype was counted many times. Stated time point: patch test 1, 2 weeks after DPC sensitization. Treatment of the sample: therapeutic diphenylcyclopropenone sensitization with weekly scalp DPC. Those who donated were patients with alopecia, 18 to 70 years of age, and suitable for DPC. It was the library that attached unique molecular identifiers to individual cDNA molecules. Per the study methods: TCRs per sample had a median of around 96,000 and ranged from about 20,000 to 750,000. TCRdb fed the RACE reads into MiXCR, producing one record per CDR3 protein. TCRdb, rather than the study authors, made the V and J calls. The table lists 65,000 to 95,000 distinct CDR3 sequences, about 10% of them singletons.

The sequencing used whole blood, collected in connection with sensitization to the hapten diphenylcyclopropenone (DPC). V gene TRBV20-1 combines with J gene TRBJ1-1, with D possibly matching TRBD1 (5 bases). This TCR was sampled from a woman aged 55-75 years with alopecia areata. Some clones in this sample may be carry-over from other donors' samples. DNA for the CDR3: TGCAGTGCTGATGACAGTACTGAAGCTTTCTTT. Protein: CSADDSTEAFF.